This T cell receptor (beta chain) was identified during a study of persistence of HIV-infected CD4 T cells. About the research overall: Median time on suppressive ART was around 8 years.

The immunoSEQ assay was version 4, run in survey mode. Each sample used up to about 1 ug genomic DNA diluted to roughly 10 ng/uL. Repertoires were generated with immunoSEQ multiplex PCR, while TCRdb's copy carries only in-frame clones and drops some. Among 15,000 to 20,000 clones listed, about 61% were seen once. Turning to this clone: The antigen is not known.

CDR1 and CDR2 from the germline V gene are SGHRS and YFSETQ. Trimming pared 0 bases from V and 3 bases from J, leaving 9 bases between. The CDR3 sequence is 14 residues long. Study findings and constraints: Bulk TCR data could not be restricted to HIV-1-infected CMV-responding cells.

Cells were stimulated with CMV-infected fibroblast lysates at about 9.4 ug/mL. Sorting of responding CD4+ T cells relied on upregulated CD40 ligand together with CD69. Before stimulation, PBMCs underwent CD8+ T cell depletion. Sequences were derived from CD4+ T cells sorted from PBMCs after approximately 19-hour stimulation, sampled from a patient who received antiretroviral therapy. V gene TRBV5-1 combines with J gene TRBJ1-2; D is ambiguous. The clonotype comes from an adult woman with HIV who was CMV-seropositive. CDR3 sequence (DNA): TGCGCCAGCAGCTTGGACCTAGGAGACTATGGCTACACCTTC. It specifies CASSLDLGDYGYTF. Filled out from reference TRBV5-1 and TRBJ1-2, the complete variable domain reads KAGVTQTPRYLIKTRGQQVTLSCSPISGHRSVSWYQQTPGQGLQFLFEYFSETQRNKGNFPGRFSGRQFSNSRSEMNVSTLELGDSALYLCASSLDLGDYGYTFGSGTRLTVV.